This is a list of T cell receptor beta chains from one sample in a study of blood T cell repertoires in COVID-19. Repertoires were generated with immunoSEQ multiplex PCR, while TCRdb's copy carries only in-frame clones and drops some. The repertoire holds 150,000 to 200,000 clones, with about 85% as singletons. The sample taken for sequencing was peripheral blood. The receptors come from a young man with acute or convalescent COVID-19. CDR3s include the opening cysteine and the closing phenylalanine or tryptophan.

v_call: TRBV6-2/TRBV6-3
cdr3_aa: CASSHRQGQSAFF

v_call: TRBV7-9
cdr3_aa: CASSLLGEQFF

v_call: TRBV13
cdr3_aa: CASSASGQGEETQYF

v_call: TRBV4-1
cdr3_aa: CASSQKGLAGGSLNNEQFF

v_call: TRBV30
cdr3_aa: CAWSVLGQYTGELFF

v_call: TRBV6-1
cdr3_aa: CASSEASSNQPQHF

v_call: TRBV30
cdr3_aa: CAWTGGGNQPQHF

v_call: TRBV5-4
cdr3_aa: CASSFLSGPFYEQYF

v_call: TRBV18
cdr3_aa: CASSPAGHNSPLHF

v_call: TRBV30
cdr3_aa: CAWSRSGQGGARTDTQYF

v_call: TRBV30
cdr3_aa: CAEKRAEYNSPLHF

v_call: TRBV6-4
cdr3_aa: CASRRGGTEAFF

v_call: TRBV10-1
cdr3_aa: CASSDPGSNTGELFF

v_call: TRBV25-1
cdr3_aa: CASSTSGNSPLHF

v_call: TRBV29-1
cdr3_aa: CSVEGVGAAFMNTEAFF

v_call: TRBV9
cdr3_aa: CASSASSYNEQFF

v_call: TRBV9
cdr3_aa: CASSPPTGKRETQYF

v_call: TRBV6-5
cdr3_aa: CASSQRQGFGETQYF

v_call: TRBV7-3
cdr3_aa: CASSLSPMSSYNEQFF

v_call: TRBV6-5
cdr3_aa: CASSYIAGQGPNEQFF

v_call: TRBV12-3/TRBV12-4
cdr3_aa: CASSLDRTEAFF

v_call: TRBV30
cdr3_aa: CAWSNPGGSLYEQYF

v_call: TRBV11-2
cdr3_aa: CASSLAPHSDEQFF

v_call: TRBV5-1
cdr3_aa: CASRTGQEPDNEQFF

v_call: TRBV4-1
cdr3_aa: CASSQVPGRGTQYF

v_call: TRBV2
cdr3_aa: CASTSGRKGYTF

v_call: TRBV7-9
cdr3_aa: CASSLQPGGDNSPLHF

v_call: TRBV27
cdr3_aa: CASSSTGRAGPQHF

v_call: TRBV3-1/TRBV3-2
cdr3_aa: CASSQRRSNTEAFF

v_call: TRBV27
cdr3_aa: CASSLRGSDGYTF

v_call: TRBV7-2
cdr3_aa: CASSLSPGTGNTIYF

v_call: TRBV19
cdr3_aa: CASSIGQGGSYEQYF

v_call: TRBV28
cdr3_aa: CASGGAGNKNIQYF

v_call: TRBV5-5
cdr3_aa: CASSRKWDSDYGYTF

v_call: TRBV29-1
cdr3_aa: CSVRRGSADTQYF

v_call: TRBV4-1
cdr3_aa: CASSPRPGGSEAFF

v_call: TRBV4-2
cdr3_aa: CASSQDYLVGGESTEAFF

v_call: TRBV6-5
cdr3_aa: CASSRDRVEQFF

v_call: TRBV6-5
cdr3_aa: CASTIFGEQFF

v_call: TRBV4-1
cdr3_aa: CASSRTSGGPYNEQFF

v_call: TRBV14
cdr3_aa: CASSQHRTGTNTGELFF

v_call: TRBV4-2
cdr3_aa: CASSLGGGSSPLHF

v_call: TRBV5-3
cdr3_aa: CARSLFGGPSYNEQFF

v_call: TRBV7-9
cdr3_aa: CASSLVQVWQFF

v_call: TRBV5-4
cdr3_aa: CASSARLAGGGNEQFF

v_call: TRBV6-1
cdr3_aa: CASSDGLAGTRGELFF

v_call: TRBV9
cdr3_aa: CASSPEVGGVDYGYTF

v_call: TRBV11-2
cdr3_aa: CASSVPTVLSGNTIYF

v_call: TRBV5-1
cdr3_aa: CASTLRQGYGSEAFF

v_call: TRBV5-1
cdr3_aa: CASSFSAGSYNEQFF

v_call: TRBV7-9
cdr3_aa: CASSLASWGGPQNEQFF

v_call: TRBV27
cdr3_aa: CASSPGGGLAGDYYEQYF

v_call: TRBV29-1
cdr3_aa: CSAESGNGQPQHF

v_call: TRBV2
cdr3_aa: CASSEGRPSASQDTQYF

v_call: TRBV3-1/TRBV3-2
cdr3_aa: CASSQARTANYGYTF